Following are 12 T cell receptor beta chains from one sample sequenced in a study of Graves' ophthalmopathy and Graves' hyperthyroidism. Beta-chain TCR CDR3 regions were amplified from RNA transcripts. In the first round, RT-PCR was carried out with HTBI primers, and a multiplex PCR formed the second round. Via MiXCR, TCRdb re-called the multiplex PCR reads, giving one row per CDR3 protein. The data show about 240,000 distinct CDR3 sequences, less than 55% seen once. Input material: peripheral blood. These receptors were obtained from an adult man with Graves' ophthalmopathy.

The chain joins TRBV12-3 or TRBV12-4 to TRBJ2-5; D gene ambiguous. There are 14 residues in the CDR3. Trimming shortened V by 4 bases and J by 2 bases, and 11 bases separated the two germline ends. DNA of the CDR3: TGTGCCAGCAGTTATCACACCCAGCAAGAGACCCAGTACTTC. Translation: CASSYHTQQETQYF.

This clonotype showed up many times. This chain links TRBV24-1 with TRBJ1-5; D unresolved. The CDR3 has 15 residues. Looked up from germline, CDR1 is KGHDR and CDR2 is SFDVKD. The ends were cut back, 7 bases at V and 1 base at J, with 13 bases in the middle. CDR3 sequence (DNA): TGTGCCACCAGGGCCGGTGGAGGGAGCAATCAGCCCCAGCATTTT. Encoded protein: CATRAGGGSNQPQHF.

This clonotype occurred a few times. V gene TRBV7-9 combines with J gene TRBJ1-2; D may be TRBD1 (5 bases). In germline, CDR1 is SEHNR, CDR2 FQNEAQ (reference sequence). This CDR3 comprises 17 residues. V dropped 5 bases and J dropped 8 bases, with 27 bases sitting between them. DNA of the CDR3: TGTGCCAGCAGCGAAACGGGTCAAGACAGCGGGCCCCTGGGCTACACCTTC. Its protein product is CASSETGQDSGPLGYTF.

This clonotype was counted between two and nine times. V usage is TRBV10-3 and J usage is TRBJ2-2, with D possibly TRBD2 on 5 matching bases. V gave up 5 bases and J gave up 1 base, with 17 bases separating them. The CDR3 length is 17 residues. CDR1 ENHRY and CDR2 SYGVKD come from the germline V gene. CDR3 DNA: TGTGCCATCAGTTCCTTAACAGAGGGCTTGAACACCGGGGAGCTGTTTTTT. Translation gives CAISSLTEGLNTGELFF.

This clonotype occurred a few times. This chain connects TRBV5-5 to TRBJ2-7, with D tentatively TRBD1 (5 bases). Germline V CDR1 and CDR2: SGHKS, YYEKEE (reference sequence). This CDR3 has 16 amino acids. The V end lost 0 bases, the J end lost 3 bases, and 16 bases lay between the germline ends. CDR3 amino acids: CASSLDSETAFYEQYF. The CDR3 DNA is TGTGCCAGCAGCTTGGATTCAGAGACAGCCTTCTACGAGCAGTACTTC.

Of note for this clonotype: One end of the junction is discordant with germline, which a read error may explain. The chain recombines TRBV12-3 or TRBV12-4 with TRBJ2-7; D may correspond to TRBD1 or TRBD2 (5 bases each). The length of the CDR3 is 12 residues. Here the CDR3 reads CSSSLGAYEQYF. CDR3 in DNA: TGTTCCAGCAGTTTGGGGGCCTACGAGCAGTACTTC.

This sequence joins TRBV20-1 and TRBJ2-3; the match to TRBD2 covers 9 bases. Germline V gene sequence: CDR1 DFQATT, CDR2 SNEGSKA (reference sequence). The CDR3 contains 15 residues. Trimming took 5 bases from V and 1 from J; bases not matched to a gene: 7. CDR3 sequence: CSAGTSRFGTDTQYF. CDR3 DNA sequence: TGCAGTGCTGGGACTAGCCGTTTCGGCACAGATACGCAGTATTTT.

The chain uses TRBV19 and TRBJ1-1; weak D call: TRBD1 (5 bases). With 8 bases removed from V and 2 bases from J, the gap between germline ends came to 15 bases. The CDR3 is 14 amino acids. Per germline, CDR1 LNHDA and CDR2 SQIVND (reference sequence). The CDR3 reads CASRGFARNTEAFF. Here the CDR3 DNA reads TGTGCCAGTCGGGGGTTCGCGAGAAACACTGAAGCTTTCTTT.

This clonotype occurred a few times. This sequence joins TRBV19 and TRBJ1-1; D is undetermined. V shed 0 bases and J shed 2 bases, with 7 bases lying between them. The germline V gene encodes CDR1 LNHDA and CDR2 SQIVND (reference sequence). This CDR3 spans 14 amino acids. CDR3 nucleotides: TGTGCCAGTAGTATAGATAGCAGAAACACTGAAGCTTTCTTT. It encodes CASSIDSRNTEAFF.

The rearrangement uses TRBV2 and TRBJ1-4, with D unclear. The CDR3 length is 12 residues. Germline CDR1 SNHLY, CDR2 FYNNEI. V lost 6 bases and J lost 8, with 10 bases in between. The DNA for the CDR3 is TGTGCCAGCAGCCGCGTCGCCGAAAAACTGTTTTTT. This translates into CASSRVAEKLFF.

This clonotype has just a few counts. The chain uses TRBV10-3 and TRBJ2-7; 7 bases are a match to TRBD1. The J segment lost 4 bases and the V segment lost 10 bases, leaving 19 bases of the junction unmatched. The CDR3 consists of 16 residues. Germline loops: CDR1 ENHRY, CDR2 SYGVKD. The CDR3 region has the DNA TGTGCCAGCACCGTTTCGGGACAGAGCTTATTTTACGAGCAGTACTTC. Translating it yields CASTVSGQSLFYEQYF.

This clonotype is a singleton in its sample. This sequence joins TRBV6-2 or TRBV6-3 and TRBJ1-5, with D uncertain. CDR3 length equals 13 residues. V shed 7 bases and J shed 5 bases, with 12 bases lying between them. CDR1 and CDR2 from the germline V gene are MNHEY and SVGEGT. Here the CDR3 reads CASKRNEDQPQHF. The CDR3 nucleotides read TGTGCCAGCAAAAGGAATGAGGATCAGCCCCAGCATTTT.